The source of this T cell receptor beta chain is a study of T-cell memory formation after mild COVID-19. Study-level information: In these data, TCR clusters were largely donor specific.

Notes on the study in general: Contracting CD4+ clones sat mainly in CM and EM; CD8+ in EMRA. Balance between CD4 and CD8 was seen in clones contracting day 15 to 85, and a CD4+ lean was seen in later expanders. The SARS-CoV-2 specificity of second-wave clones reaching peak at day 37 remained unverified.

This clonotype was counted a few times. The antigen is undetermined. Germline V gene data show CDR1 as LGHDT and CDR2 as YNNKEL (reference sequence). J was trimmed by 4 bases and V by 4 bases; bases with no gene match: 6. CDR3 length: 15 residues. TCRdb independently ran MiXCR on the 5' RACE reads; one entry per CDR3 protein. The sample lists approximately 60,000 distinct CDR3 sequences, 9.5% occurring once. V is TRBV3-1 and J is TRBJ1-2, with 10 bases fitting TRBD1. The sequence derives from a man between 18 and 35 years old who had mild COVID-19 (a few samples of this study predate the infection). Cell type and time point are not known. Sequencing used PBMCs or a T cell subset sorted from them (not recorded which). CDR3 region: CASSPLDRGAYGYTF. The CDR3 DNA sequence: TGTGCCAGCAGCCCGCTGGACAGGGGGGCCTATGGCTACACCTTC.